One sample yielded the 13 T cell receptor beta chains listed below, sequenced in a study of monozygotic twins with inflammatory bowel disease. TCRdb reworked the 5' RACE reads into one entry per CDR3 protein, no DNA. The sample includes hundreds of thousands of distinct CDR3 sequences. The sample was blood. These receptors originate from a human donor with ulcerative colitis or Crohn's disease, or a healthy co-twin of an affected twin (not recorded which).

This chain's CDR3 is CASSLAISGTGDYNEQFF. The chain is built from TRBV5-1 and TRBJ2-1; with no DNA, the TCRdb D assignment of TRBD1 cannot be verified. The V gene's germline CDR1 is SGHRS and CDR2 YFSETQ. CDR3 length: 18 residues.

CDR3 loop: CASKGPGLSNEQFF. The chain has TRBV25-1 and TRBJ2-1; TCRdb indicates TRBD1, and absent DNA this call remains unverified. Per the germline V gene, CDR1 is MGHDK and CDR2 is SYGVNS. This CDR3 has 14 amino acids.

The chain joins TRBV20-1 to TRBJ1-1; with no DNA, the TCRdb D assignment of TRBD1 cannot be verified. The CDR3 sequence is 16 residues long. CDR1 is DFQATT, CDR2 SNEGSKA, per germline (reference sequence). The CDR3 loop reads CSARDLTGASNTEAFF.

V usage is TRBV29-1 and J usage is TRBJ1-1; the D gene TCRdb calls, TRBD1, cannot be checked with no DNA. CDR1 is SQVTM and CDR2 is ANQGSEA in the germline V gene. The CDR3 spans 13 residues. CDR3 residues: CSVRGQLNTEAFF.

The chain links TRBV20-1 to TRBJ2-4; TCRdb's D call, TRBD2, is unchecked because there is no DNA. The CDR3 consists of 15 residues. Germline V gives CDR1 DFQATT, CDR2 SNEGSKA (reference sequence). This CDR3 is CSAKSSGGSKNIQYF.

This chain uses TRBV7-2 with TRBJ2-2; as DNA is missing, the TRBD1 call by TCRdb cannot be tested. The CDR3 has 15 residues. Looked up from germline, CDR1 is SGHTA and CDR2 is FQGNSA. The CDR3: CASTSGGGSTGELFF.

The V and J genes are TRBV15 and TRBJ2-1. The CDR3 totals 12 residues. Germline CDR1 and CDR2: LNHNV and YYDKDF (reference sequence). CDR3 amino acids: CATSSRQPEQFF.

The chain is built from TRBV27 and TRBJ2-1; TCRdb indicates TRBD2, and absent DNA this call remains unverified. Germline CDR1 and CDR2: MNHEY and SMNVEV (reference sequence). The CDR3 length is 17 residues. The CDR3: CASSLTQGPHSYNEQFF.

This chain links TRBV5-4 with TRBJ1-2; TCRdb's assignment of TRBD1 cannot be checked, as there is no DNA. There are 15 residues in the CDR3. From germline, CDR1 is SGHNT and CDR2 YYREEE (reference sequence). The CDR3 protein is CASSSEPTTGAGYTF.

The chain is built from TRBV2 and TRBJ1-2; TCRdb proposes TRBD1, but this gene call is untestable without DNA. The CDR3 length is 14 residues. Germline loops: CDR1 SNHLY, CDR2 FYNNEI. CDR3 amino acids: CASSETGFITGYTF. Full variable domain (missing parts from reference TRBV2 and TRBJ1-2): EPEVTQTPSHQVTQMGQEVILRCVPISNHLYFYWYRQILGQKVEFLVSFYNNEISEKSEIFDDQFSVERPDGSNFTLKIRSTKLEDSAMYFCASSETGFITGYTFGSGTRLTVV.

The chain has TRBV9 and TRBJ1-6. The CDR3 consists of 16 residues. CDR1 is SGDLS, CDR2 YYNGEE, per germline. This CDR3 reads CASSVAAAAGLSPLHF.

The rearrangement links TRBV7-9 to TRBJ2-3; TCRdb proposes TRBD1, but this gene call is untestable without DNA. CDR3 length equals 14 residues. CDR1 is SEHNR, CDR2 FQNEAQ, per germline (reference sequence). The CDR3 here is CASSLATGPDTQYF.

The gene calls are TRBV12-3 or TRBV12-4 and TRBJ1-6. This CDR3 spans 14 amino acids. CDR3: CASSIKAGNSPLHF.